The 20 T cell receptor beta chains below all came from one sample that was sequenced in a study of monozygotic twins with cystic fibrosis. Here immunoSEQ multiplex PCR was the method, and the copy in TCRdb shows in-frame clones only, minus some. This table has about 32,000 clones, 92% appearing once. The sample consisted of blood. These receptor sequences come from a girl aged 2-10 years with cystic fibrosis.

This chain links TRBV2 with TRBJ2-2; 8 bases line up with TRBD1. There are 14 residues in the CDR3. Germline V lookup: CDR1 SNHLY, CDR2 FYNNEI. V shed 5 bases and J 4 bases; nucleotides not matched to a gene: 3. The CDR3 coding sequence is TGTGCCAGCAGTCGACAGGGGAGCACCGGGGAGCTGTTTTTT. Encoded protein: CASSRQGSTGELFF.

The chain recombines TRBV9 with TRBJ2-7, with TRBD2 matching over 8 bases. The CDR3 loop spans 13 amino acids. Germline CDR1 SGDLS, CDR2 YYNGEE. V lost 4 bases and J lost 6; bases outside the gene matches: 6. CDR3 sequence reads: CASSSPGLGEQYF. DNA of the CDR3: TGTGCCAGCAGCTCACCGGGACTAGGCGAGCAGTACTTC.

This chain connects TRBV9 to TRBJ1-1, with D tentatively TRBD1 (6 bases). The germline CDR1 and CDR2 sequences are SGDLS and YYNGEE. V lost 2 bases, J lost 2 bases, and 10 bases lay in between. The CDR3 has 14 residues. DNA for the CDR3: TGTGCCAGCAGCGTCGGACAGACCAACACTGAAGCTTTCTTT. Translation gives CASSVGQTNTEAFF.

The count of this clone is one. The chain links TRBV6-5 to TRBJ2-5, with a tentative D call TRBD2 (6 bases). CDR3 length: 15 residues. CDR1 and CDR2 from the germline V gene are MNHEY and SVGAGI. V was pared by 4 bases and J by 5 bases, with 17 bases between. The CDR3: CASSSAGTAGETQYF. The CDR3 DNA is TGTGCCAGCAGTTCCGCGGGGACCGCGGGGGAGACCCAGTACTTC.

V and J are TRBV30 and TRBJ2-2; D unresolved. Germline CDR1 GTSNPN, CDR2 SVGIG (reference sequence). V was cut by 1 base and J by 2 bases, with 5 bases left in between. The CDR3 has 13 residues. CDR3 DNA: TGTGCCTGGAGTGAGATCAACACCGGGGAGCTGTTTTTT. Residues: CAWSEINTGELFF.

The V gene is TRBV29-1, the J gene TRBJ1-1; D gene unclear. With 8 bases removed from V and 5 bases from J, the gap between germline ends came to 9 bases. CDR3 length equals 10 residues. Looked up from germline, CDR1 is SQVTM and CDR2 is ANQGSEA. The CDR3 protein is CSLGGTEAFF. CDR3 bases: TGCAGCCTGGGTGGAACTGAAGCTTTCTTT.

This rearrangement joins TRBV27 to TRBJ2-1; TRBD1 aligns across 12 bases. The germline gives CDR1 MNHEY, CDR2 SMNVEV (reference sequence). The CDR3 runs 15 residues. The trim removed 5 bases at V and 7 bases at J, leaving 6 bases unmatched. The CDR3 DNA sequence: TGTGCCAGCAGTGTCGGGACAGGGGGCTTGAATGAGCAGTTCTTC. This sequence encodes CASSVGTGGLNEQFF.

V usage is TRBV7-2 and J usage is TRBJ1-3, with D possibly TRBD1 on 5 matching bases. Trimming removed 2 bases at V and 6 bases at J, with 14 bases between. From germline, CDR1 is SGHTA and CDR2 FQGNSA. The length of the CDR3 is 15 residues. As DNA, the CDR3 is TGTGCCAGCAGCTTAATCTCAGGGAGAGAAAACACCATATATTTT. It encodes CASSLISGRENTIYF.

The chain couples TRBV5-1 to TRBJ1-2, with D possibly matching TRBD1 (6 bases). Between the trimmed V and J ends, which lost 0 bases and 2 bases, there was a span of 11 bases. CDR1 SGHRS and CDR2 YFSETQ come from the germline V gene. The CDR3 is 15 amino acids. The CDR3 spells CASSLAAGANYGYTF. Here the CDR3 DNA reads TGCGCCAGCAGCTTGGCCGCGGGGGCGAACTATGGCTACACCTTC.

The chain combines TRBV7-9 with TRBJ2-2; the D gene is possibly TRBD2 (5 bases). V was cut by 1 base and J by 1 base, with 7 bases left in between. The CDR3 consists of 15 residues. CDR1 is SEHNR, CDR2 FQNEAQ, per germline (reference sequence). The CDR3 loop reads CASSLVRGNTGELFF. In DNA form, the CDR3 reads TGTGCCAGCAGCTTAGTTCGGGGGAACACCGGGGAGCTGTTTTTT. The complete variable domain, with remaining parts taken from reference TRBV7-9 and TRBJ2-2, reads DTGVSQNPRHKITKRGQNVTFRCDPISEHNRLYWYRQTLGQGPEFLTYFQNEAQLEKSRLLSDRFSAERPKGSFSTLEIQRTEQGDSAMYLCASSLVRGNTGELFFGEGSRLTVL.

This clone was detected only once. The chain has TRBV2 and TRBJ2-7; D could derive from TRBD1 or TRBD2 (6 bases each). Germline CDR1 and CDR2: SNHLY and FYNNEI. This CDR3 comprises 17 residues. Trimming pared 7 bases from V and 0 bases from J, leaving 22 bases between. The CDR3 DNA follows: TGTGCCAGCAAGGGGGGCCAGGCCGACCAGTACTCCTACGAGCAGTACTTC. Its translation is CASKGGQADQYSYEQYF.

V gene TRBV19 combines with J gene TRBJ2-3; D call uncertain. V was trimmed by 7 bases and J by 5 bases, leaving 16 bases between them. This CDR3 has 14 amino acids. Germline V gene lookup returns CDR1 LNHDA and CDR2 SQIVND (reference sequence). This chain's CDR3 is CASTQNGVQDTQYF. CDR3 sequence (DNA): TGTGCCAGTACCCAGAATGGGGTTCAAGATACGCAGTATTTT.

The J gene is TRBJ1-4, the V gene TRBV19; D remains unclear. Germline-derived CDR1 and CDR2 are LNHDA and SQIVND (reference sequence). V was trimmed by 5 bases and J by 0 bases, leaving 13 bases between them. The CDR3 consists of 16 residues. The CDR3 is CASSSWKVATNEKLFF. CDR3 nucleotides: TGTGCCAGTAGTTCCTGGAAGGTTGCAACTAATGAAAAACTGTTTTTT.

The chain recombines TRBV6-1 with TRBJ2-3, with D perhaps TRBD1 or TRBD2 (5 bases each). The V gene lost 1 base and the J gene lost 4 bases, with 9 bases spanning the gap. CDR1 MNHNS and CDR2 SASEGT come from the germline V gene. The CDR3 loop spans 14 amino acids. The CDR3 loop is CASSEGGDPDTQYF. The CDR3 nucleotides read TGTGCCAGCAGTGAAGGTGGGGACCCAGATACGCAGTATTTT.

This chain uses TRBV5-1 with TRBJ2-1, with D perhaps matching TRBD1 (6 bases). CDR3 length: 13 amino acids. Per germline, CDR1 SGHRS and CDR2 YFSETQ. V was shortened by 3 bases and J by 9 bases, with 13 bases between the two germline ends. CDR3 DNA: TGCGCCAGCAGCTATGACAGGCCTGGTGAGCAGTTCTTC. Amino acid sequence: CASSYDRPGEQFF. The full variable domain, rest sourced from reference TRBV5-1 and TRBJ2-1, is KAGVTQTPRYLIKTRGQQVTLSCSPISGHRSVSWYQQTPGQGLQFLFEYFSETQRNKGNFPGRFSGRQFSNSRSEMNVSTLELGDSALYLCASSYDRPGEQFFGPGTRLTVL.

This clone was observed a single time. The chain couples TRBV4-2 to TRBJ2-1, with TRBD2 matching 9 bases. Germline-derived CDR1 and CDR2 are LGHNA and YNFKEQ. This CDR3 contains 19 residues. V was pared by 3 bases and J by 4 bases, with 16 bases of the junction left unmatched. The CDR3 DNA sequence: TGTGCCAGCAGCCAGCCCCCCCCTTTAGCGGGAGTACATTACAATGAGCAGTTCTTC. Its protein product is CASSQPPPLAGVHYNEQFF.

CDR3 nucleotides: TGCACCAGCAGCCATGTAGGACTAGCAGGAGGCAATGAGCAGTTCTTC. It codes for CTSSHVGLAGGNEQFF. This chain links TRBV1 with TRBJ2-1; no DNA check was done on the table's D call, TRBD2. TRBV1 is described as a pseudogene. CDR3 length: 16 residues.

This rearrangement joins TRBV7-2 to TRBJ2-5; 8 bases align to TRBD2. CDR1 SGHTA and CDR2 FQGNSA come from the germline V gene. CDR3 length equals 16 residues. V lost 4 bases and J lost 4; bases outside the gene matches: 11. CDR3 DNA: TGTGCCAGCAGCTCCTTCGCACTAGCGGAAGCAGAGACCCAGTACTTC. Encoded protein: CASSSFALAEAETQYF.

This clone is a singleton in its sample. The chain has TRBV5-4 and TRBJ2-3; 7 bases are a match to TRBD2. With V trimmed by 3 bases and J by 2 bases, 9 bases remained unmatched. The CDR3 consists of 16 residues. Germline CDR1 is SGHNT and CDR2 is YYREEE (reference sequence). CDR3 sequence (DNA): TGTGCCAGCAGCTCCCTCCTGGCGGGAGCCACAGATACGCAGTATTTT. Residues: CASSSLLAGATDTQYF.

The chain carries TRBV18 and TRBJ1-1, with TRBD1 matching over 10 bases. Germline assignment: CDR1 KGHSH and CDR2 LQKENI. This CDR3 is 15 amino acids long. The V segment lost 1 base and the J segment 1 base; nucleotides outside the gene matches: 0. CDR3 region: CASSPRTGGNTEAFF. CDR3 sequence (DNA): TGTGCCAGCTCACCACGGACAGGGGGGAACACTGAAGCTTTCTTT.